One T cell receptor beta chain is described in this entry. Its antigen is as yet unknown. This specimen comes from a study of OX40 agonist ivuxolimab in advanced cancers. Turning to the study itself: Among those enrolled, mean age was 60 years (range about 23 to 79) and less than 90% were male. Study-wide points: The study did not work out the antigen specificity of the expanded peripheral T cells. The authors also found low normalized T-cell clonal expansion in some nonresponders.

Sequencing was performed with immunoSEQ multiplex PCR; in TCRdb, only in-frame clones are kept and a portion is missing. The data show 50,000 or so clones, 60% to 85% seen once. The CDR3 is 10 residues long. V lost 3 bases and J lost 6, with 1 base in between. CDR1 and CDR2 (germline): SNHLY, FYNNEI. The receptor was derived from an adult with an advanced solid tumor such as melanoma, head and neck, liver or kidney cancer. Sequencing was performed on CD4+ or CD8+ T cells sorted from blood, taken in a trial of the OX40 agonist ivuxolimab. The V call is TRBV2, the J call TRBJ2-3; D unresolved. CDR3 coding DNA: TGTGCCAGCAGTGAGGATACGCAGTATTTT. It is translated as CASSEDTQYF.